The next 21 T cell receptor beta chains were all read from a single sample in a study of vaccination and CD4 T cells after COVID-19 (dated by TCRdb to between 2022 and 2023). Their target antigens are unknown. Explained via the paper, the treatment or condition label denotes: roughly ten-day PBMC culture with coronavirus spike peptide pools or control peptides (ViraFEST assay). Libraries were made using PCR. TCRdb shows the sequencer as Illumina iSeq 100. DNA from cultured CD4+ T cells was subjected to TCR sequencing with the Oncomine TCR Beta short-read assay at the Johns Hopkins FTIC core. TCRdb reran the public reads through fastp at Q25 and MiXCR, keeping productive beta chains. Entries that share a CDR3 protein sequence are merged under the most common genes and DNA. This sample holds about 20,000 distinct CDR3 sequences; 55% to 70% were observed only once. The ten largest clonotypes hold approximately 9% of the sample.

Specimen: CD4+ T cells from blood, cultured in vitro, collected after SARS-CoV-2 vaccination. The receptors were gathered from a human donor who had recovered from COVID-19.

The J gene is TRBJ1-5, the V gene TRBV19; possible D gene TRBD1, 6 bases. The V end lost 7 bases, the J end lost 2 bases, and 15 bases lay between the germline ends. The CDR3 runs to 15 residues. Germline V CDR1 and CDR2: LNHDA, SQIVND (reference sequence). The CDR3: CASTPQGDGNQPQHF. The CDR3 DNA is TGTGCCAGTACCCCACAGGGAGACGGCAATCAGCCCCAGCATTTT.

This chain uses TRBV12-3 or TRBV12-4 with TRBJ2-1; the match to TRBD2 covers 11 bases. CDR3 length: 16 residues. The trim removed 5 bases at V and 5 bases at J, leaving 8 bases unmatched. The CDR3 DNA reads as TGTGCCAGCAGTCTCCAAACTAGCGGGAGCCACAATGAGCAGTTCTTC. Translating gives CASSLQTSGSHNEQFF.

The chain is built from TRBV20-1 and TRBJ2-7; 8 bases align to TRBD2. The V and J ends lost 1 base and 5 bases, in that order; junction bases with no gene match: 10. Germline CDR1 DFQATT, CDR2 SNEGSKA (reference sequence). This CDR3 is built from 15 residues. CDR3 nucleotides: TGCAGTGCTAGAGCCCTCACTAGCGGATGGGACGAGCAGTACTTC. Translated: CSARALTSGWDEQYF.

This clonotype was seen only a few times. V is TRBV15 and J is TRBJ2-2, with D possibly being TRBD1 (6 bases). The V gene's germline CDR1 is LNHNV and CDR2 YYDKDF (reference sequence). V was shortened by 0 bases and J by 6 bases, with 14 bases between the two germline ends. The CDR3 is made up of 16 amino acids. In DNA form, the CDR3 reads TGTGCCACCAGCAGAGATTCGCCAGGGGTCTCCGGGGAGCTGTTTTTT. Encoded protein: CATSRDSPGVSGELFF.

This clonotype was detected only once. V is TRBV11-3 and J is TRBJ2-1; maybe TRBD2 (5 bases). V dropped 1 base and J dropped 0 bases, with 16 bases sitting between them. CDR3 length equals 18 residues. Germline CDR1 is SGHNT and CDR2 is YENEEA. In DNA form, the CDR3 reads TGTGCCAGCAGCTTAGGGCAGGCGGGTCCCCGCTCCTACAATGAGCAGTTCTTC. Translating it yields CASSLGQAGPRSYNEQFF.

The rearrangement uses TRBV7-9 and TRBJ2-2; the D gene is possibly TRBD1 (6 bases). V lost 3 bases and J lost 3, with 8 bases in between. This CDR3 is built from 14 residues. Germline values: CDR1 SEHNR, CDR2 FQNEAQ (reference sequence). DNA of the CDR3: TGTGCCAGCAGCTTGGACAGTTACACCGGGGAGCTGTTTTTT. Translated: CASSLDSYTGELFF.

This chain links TRBV7-9 with TRBJ2-5; D ambiguous. In germline, CDR1 is SEHNR, CDR2 FQNEAQ (reference sequence). V dropped 0 bases and J dropped 1 base, with 3 bases sitting between them. This CDR3 is 13 amino acids long. CDR3 nucleotide sequence: TGTGCCAGCAGCTTAGCCCCCCAAGAGACCCAGTACTTC. As protein: CASSLAPQETQYF.

This clonotype was detected only once. V usage is TRBV7-9 and J usage is TRBJ1-1; 7 nucleotides agree with TRBD1. V lost 5 bases, J lost 0 bases, and 6 bases stayed unmatched. CDR3 length equals 15 residues. Per germline, CDR1 SEHNR and CDR2 FQNEAQ (reference sequence). The CDR3 nucleotides read TGTGCCAGCAGCCTTCGGACAGGACTGAACACTGAAGCTTTCTTT. It codes for CASSLRTGLNTEAFF. The full variable domain, with the rest looked up from reference TRBV7-9 and TRBJ1-1, is DTGVSQNPRHKITKRGQNVTFRCDPISEHNRLYWYRQTLGQGPEFLTYFQNEAQLEKSRLLSDRFSAERPKGSFSTLEIQRTEQGDSAMYLCASSLRTGLNTEAFFGQGTRLTVV.

The table lists this clonotype with a few counts. V and J are TRBV2 and TRBJ1-6, with D uncertain. With 1 base removed from V and 8 bases from J, the gap between germline ends came to 9 bases. The CDR3 covers 14 residues. Looked up from germline, CDR1 is SNHLY and CDR2 is FYNNEI. The CDR3 loop is CASSEDGRDSPLHF. CDR3 sequence (DNA): TGTGCCAGCAGTGAAGACGGGCGAGATTCACCCCTCCACTTT.

Here the CDR3 DNA reads TGTGCCAGCAGTCCCGGACTAGCGGGTCTCTACGAGCAGTACTTC. Translated: CASSPGLAGLYEQYF. J is TRBJ2-7 and V is TRBV6-2 or TRBV6-3; 11 bases fit TRBD2. CDR1 and CDR2 from the germline V gene are MNHEY and SVGEGT. The CDR3 covers 15 residues. Trimming removed 5 bases from V and 3 bases from J; junction bases left unmatched: 6.

This clonotype was detected only a few times. The CDR3, as DNA: TGTGCCAGTAGTTCAGGGATCCAAGAGACCCAGTACTTC. Amino acid sequence: CASSSGIQETQYF. This chain uses TRBV19 with TRBJ2-5; perhaps TRBD1 as D (5 bases). With 5 bases removed from V and 1 base from J, the gap between germline ends came to 8 bases. This CDR3 has 13 amino acids. Germline V CDR1 and CDR2: LNHDA, SQIVND (reference sequence). Full variable domain (outside the CDR3, taken from reference TRBV19 and TRBJ2-5): DGGITQSPKYLFRKEGQNVTLSCEQNLNHDAMYWYRQDPGQGLRLIYYSQIVNDFQKGDIAEGYSVSREKKESFPLTVTSAQKNPTAFYLCASSSGIQETQYFGPGTRLLVL.

Worth noting for this clonotype: The junction does not match germline at one end; this may be a read error. The chain couples TRBV7-2 to TRBJ2-5, with D perhaps TRBD1 (5 bases). This CDR3 has 15 amino acids. CDR1 SGHTA and CDR2 FQGNSA come from the germline V gene. This CDR3 reads CACSLVSKGRETQYF. Written as DNA, the CDR3 is TGTGCCTGCAGCTTAGTGAGTAAGGGGCGGGAGACCCAGTACTTC.

The J gene is TRBJ2-3, the V gene TRBV11-3; 11 nucleotides match TRBD2. Per the germline V gene, CDR1 is SGHNT and CDR2 is YENEEA. The CDR3 totals 15 residues. Trimming took 5 bases from V and 3 from J; bases not matched to a gene: 4. In DNA form, the CDR3 reads TGTGCCAGCAGCCGTACTAGCGGGGGAACAGATACGCAGTATTTT. This encodes CASSRTSGGTDTQYF.

A few counts support this clonotype. The chain couples TRBV27 to TRBJ2-5; 11 nucleotides line up with TRBD1. V shed 4 bases, J shed 5 bases, and the junction held 3 bases outside the gene matches. This CDR3 is built from 14 residues. Germline values: CDR1 MNHEY, CDR2 SMNVEV (reference sequence). The CDR3 protein is CASSWTGGSETQYF. The CDR3 nucleotides are TGTGCCAGCAGTTGGACAGGGGGCTCGGAGACCCAGTACTTC.

This rearrangement joins TRBV30 to TRBJ1-6; D call uncertain. There are 17 residues in the CDR3. The V gene's germline CDR1 is GTSNPN and CDR2 SVGIG (reference sequence). Trimming took 1 base from V and 0 from J, leaving 13 bases between them. CDR3 amino acids: CAWSDLTGSSYNSPLHF. The CDR3 nucleotides are TGTGCCTGGAGTGACCTAACCGGGAGCTCCTATAATTCACCCCTCCACTTT.

This clonotype was counted only a few times. The J gene is TRBJ1-1, the V gene TRBV6-2 or TRBV6-3; D ambiguous. This CDR3 spans 15 amino acids. Germline V gene data show CDR1 as MNHEY and CDR2 as SVGEGT. With 5 bases removed from V and 3 bases from J, the gap between germline ends came to 16 bases. The CDR3 sequence: CASSAGPEEDTEAFF. In DNA form, the CDR3 reads TGTGCCAGCAGTGCGGGTCCTGAAGAGGACACTGAAGCTTTCTTT.

The chain combines TRBV30 with TRBJ1-2; D gene unclear. CDR3 length equals 10 residues. Trimming pared 3 bases from V and 4 bases from J, leaving 3 bases between. Germline V lookup: CDR1 GTSNPN, CDR2 SVGIG (reference sequence). Written as DNA, the CDR3 is TGTGCCTGGAGGTTCTATGGCTACACCTTC. It codes for CAWRFYGYTF.

The chain recombines TRBV7-2 with TRBJ1-6; D uncertain. This CDR3 region has 12 residues. Germline V gene sequence: CDR1 SGHTA, CDR2 FQGNSA. The germline V and J ends were trimmed by 3 bases and 8 bases, with 5 bases remaining between them. The CDR3 loop is CASSLGYSPLHF. The CDR3 nucleotides read TGTGCCAGCAGCTTGGGTTATTCACCCCTCCACTTT.

The V and J genes are TRBV28 and TRBJ1-5; 8 bases fit TRBD1. The germline V gene has CDR1 MDHEN and CDR2 SYDVKM. CDR3 size: 15 residues. The V and J ends lost 7 bases and 4 bases, in that order; junction bases with no gene match: 9. The CDR3 DNA follows: TGTGCCAGCACCTTTTATCGGACAGGGAATCAGCCCCAGCATTTT. It translates to CASTFYRTGNQPQHF.

The V gene is TRBV6-1, the J gene TRBJ2-1; no definite D call. With 4 bases removed from V and 8 bases from J, the gap between germline ends came to 21 bases. This CDR3 has 16 amino acids. CDR1 and CDR2 (germline): MNHNS, SASEGT. The CDR3 bases are TGTGCCAGCAGTGCCCAACTCGGGTGGACGACCGATGAGCAGTTCTTC. Translated, it gives CASSAQLGWTTDEQFF.

Only a few counts were recorded for this clonotype. The rearrangement joins TRBV7-6 to TRBJ1-1; 7 bases map to TRBD1. Germline trimming cut 5 bases from V and 3 bases from J; bases unmatched to any gene: 6. The V gene's germline CDR1 is SGHVS and CDR2 FNYEAQ. The CDR3 length is 14 residues. In DNA, the CDR3 is TGTGCCAGCAGCAGCCGACAGGGCGACACTGAAGCTTTCTTT. Protein product: CASSSRQGDTEAFF.